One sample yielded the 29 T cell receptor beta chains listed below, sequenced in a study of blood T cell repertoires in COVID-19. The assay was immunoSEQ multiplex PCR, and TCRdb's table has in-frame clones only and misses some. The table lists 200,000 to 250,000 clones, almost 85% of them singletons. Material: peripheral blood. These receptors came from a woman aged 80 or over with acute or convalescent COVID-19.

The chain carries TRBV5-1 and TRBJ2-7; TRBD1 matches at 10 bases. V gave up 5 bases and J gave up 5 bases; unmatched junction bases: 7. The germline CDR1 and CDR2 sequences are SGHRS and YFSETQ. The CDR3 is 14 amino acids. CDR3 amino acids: CASRPDRGRNEQYF. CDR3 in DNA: TGCGCCAGCAGGCCAGACAGGGGGCGGAACGAGCAGTACTTC.

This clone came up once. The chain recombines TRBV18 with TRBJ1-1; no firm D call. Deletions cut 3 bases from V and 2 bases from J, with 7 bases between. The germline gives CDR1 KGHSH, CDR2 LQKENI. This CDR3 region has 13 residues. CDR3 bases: TGTGCCAGCTCACCGGCCTTTAACACTGAAGCTTTCTTT. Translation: CASSPAFNTEAFF.

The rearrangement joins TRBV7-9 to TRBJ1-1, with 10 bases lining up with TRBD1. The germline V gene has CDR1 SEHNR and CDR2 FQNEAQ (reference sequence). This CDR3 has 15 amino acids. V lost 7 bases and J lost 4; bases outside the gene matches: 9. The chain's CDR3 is CASTLRGQGGTEAFF. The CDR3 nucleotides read TGTGCCAGCACGTTAAGAGGACAGGGGGGCACTGAAGCTTTCTTT.

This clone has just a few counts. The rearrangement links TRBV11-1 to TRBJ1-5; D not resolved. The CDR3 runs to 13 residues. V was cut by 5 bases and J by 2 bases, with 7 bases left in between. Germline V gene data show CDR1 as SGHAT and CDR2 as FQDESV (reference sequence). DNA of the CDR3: TGTGCCAGCAGCAAAAGCGGCAATCAGCCCCAGCATTTT. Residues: CASSKSGNQPQHF.

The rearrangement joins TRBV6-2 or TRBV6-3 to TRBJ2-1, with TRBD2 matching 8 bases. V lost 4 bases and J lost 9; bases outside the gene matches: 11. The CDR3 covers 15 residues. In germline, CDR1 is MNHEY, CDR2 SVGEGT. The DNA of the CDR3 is TGTGCCAGCAGTTCGAGCGGGAGTAGGATCATTGAGCAGTTCTTC. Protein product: CASSSSGSRIIEQFF.

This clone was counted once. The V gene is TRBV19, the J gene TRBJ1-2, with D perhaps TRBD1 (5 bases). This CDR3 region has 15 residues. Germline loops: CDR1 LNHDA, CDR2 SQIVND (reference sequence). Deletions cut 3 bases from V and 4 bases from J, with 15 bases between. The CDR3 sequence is CASSMRGRASYGYTF. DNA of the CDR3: TGTGCCAGTAGTATGCGGGGCCGGGCTAGCTATGGCTACACCTTC.

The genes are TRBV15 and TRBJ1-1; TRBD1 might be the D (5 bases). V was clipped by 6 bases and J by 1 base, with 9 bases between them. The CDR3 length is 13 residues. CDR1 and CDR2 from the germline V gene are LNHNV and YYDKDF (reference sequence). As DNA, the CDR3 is TGTGCCACCAGTAACCAGGGGAACACTGAAGCTTTCTTT. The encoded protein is CATSNQGNTEAFF.

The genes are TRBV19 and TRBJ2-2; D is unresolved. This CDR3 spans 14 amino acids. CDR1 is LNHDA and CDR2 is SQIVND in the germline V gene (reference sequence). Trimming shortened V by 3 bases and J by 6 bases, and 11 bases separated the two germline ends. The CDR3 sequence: CASSMPLRAGELFF. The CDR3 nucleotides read TGTGCCAGTAGTATGCCCCTCCGGGCCGGGGAGCTGTTTTTT.

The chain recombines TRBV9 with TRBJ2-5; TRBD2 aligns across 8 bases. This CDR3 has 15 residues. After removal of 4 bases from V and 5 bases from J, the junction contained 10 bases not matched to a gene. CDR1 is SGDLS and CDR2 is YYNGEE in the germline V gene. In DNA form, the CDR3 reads TGTGCCAGCAGCCTCATCGGGCTAGCGGGTGAGACCCAGTACTTC. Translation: CASSLIGLAGETQYF.

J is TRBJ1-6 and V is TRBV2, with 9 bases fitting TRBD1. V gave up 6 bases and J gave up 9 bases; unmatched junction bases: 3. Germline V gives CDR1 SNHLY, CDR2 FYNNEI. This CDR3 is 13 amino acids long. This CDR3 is CASRQGAFSPLHF. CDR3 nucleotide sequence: TGTGCCAGCAGACAGGGGGCCTTTTCACCCCTCCACTTT.

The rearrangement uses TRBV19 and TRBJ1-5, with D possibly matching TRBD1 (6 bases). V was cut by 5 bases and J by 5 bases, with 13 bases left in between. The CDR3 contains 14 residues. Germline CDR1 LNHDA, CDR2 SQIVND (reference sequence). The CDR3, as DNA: TGTGCCAGTAGTCTGGCGGGGGGGCATCAGCCCCAGCATTTT. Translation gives CASSLAGGHQPQHF.

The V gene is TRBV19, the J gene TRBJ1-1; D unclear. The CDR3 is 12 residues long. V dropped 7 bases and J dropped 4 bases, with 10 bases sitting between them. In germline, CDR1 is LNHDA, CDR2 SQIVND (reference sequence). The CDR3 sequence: CASKSVVTEAFF. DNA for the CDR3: TGTGCCAGTAAATCGGTGGTCACTGAAGCTTTCTTT.

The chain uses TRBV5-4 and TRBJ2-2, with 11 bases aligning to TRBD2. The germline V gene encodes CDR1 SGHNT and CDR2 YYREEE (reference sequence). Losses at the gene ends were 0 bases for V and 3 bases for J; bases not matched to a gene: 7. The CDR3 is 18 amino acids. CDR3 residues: CASSLARRSGGDTGELFF. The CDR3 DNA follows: TGTGCCAGCAGCTTGGCCAGGCGTAGCGGGGGGGACACCGGGGAGCTGTTTTTT.

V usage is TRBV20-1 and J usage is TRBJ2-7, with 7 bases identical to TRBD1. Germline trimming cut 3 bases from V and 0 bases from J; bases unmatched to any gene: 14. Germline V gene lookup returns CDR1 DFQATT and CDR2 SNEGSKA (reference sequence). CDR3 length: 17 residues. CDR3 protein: CSASSQGSYRSSYEQYF. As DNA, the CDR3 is TGCAGTGCTAGTTCACAGGGGAGTTATCGAAGCTCCTACGAGCAGTACTTC.

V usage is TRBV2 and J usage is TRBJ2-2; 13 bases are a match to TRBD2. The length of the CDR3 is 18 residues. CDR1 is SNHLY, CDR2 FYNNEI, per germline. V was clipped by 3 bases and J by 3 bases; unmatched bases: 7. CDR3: CASSDPLTSGGYTGELFF. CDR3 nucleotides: TGTGCCAGCAGTGACCCGCTGACTAGCGGGGGGTACACCGGGGAGCTGTTTTTT.

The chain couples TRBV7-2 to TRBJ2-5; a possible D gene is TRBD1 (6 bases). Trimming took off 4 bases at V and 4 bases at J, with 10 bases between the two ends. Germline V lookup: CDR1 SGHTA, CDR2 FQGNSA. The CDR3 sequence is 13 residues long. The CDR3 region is CASSSGVGETQYF. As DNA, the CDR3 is TGTGCCAGCAGCTCAGGGGTCGGAGAGACCCAGTACTTC.

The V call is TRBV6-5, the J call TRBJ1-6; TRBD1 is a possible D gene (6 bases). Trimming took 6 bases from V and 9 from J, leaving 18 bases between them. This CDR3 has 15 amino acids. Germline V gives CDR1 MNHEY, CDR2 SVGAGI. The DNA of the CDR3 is TGTGCCAGCAGCGCCGGGACACTGGATAGTTCACCCCTCCACTTT. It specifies CASSAGTLDSSPLHF.

The DNA of the CDR3 is TGTGCCAGCAGGGGACAGGGCGCTTATAATTCACCCCTCCACTTT. Its protein product is CASRGQGAYNSPLHF. The chain joins TRBV2 to TRBJ1-6; 9 bases fit TRBD1. Germline CDR1 is SNHLY and CDR2 is FYNNEI. The CDR3 runs to 15 residues. The J segment lost 4 bases and the V segment lost 6 bases, leaving 4 bases of the junction unmatched.

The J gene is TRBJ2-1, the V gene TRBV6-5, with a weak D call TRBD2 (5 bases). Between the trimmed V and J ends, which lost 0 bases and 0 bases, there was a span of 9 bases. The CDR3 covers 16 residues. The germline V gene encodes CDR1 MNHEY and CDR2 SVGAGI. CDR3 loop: CASSYSAASSYNEQFF. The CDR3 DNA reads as TGTGCCAGCAGTTACTCAGCGGCGAGCTCCTACAATGAGCAGTTCTTC.

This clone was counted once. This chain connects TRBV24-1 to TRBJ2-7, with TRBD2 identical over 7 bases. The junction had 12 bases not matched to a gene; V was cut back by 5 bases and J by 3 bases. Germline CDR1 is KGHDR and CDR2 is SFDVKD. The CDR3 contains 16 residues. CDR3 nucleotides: TGTGCCACCAGTGCCGCCGGCCGGACGGGAGGCTACGAGCAGTACTTC. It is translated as CATSAAGRTGGYEQYF.

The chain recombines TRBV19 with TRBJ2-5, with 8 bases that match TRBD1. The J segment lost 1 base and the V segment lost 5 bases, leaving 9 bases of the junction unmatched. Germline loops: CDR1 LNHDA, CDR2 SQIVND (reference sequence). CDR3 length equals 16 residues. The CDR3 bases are TGTGCCAGTAGTCCGACGGGACAGGCTGGCCAAGAGACCCAGTACTTC. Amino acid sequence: CASSPTGQAGQETQYF.

CDR3 DNA: TGTGCCAGCAGCTTAGACGGGAGAGTGGCCAATGAGCAGTTCTTC. This sequence encodes CASSLDGRVANEQFF. The V and J genes are TRBV11-2 and TRBJ2-1; D may be TRBD2 (6 bases). Germline V gene sequence: CDR1 SGHAT, CDR2 FQNNGV. V was cut by 0 bases and J by 6 bases, with 12 bases left in between. The CDR3 is 15 residues long. The entire variable domain, with the rest obtained from reference TRBV11-2 and TRBJ2-1, is as follows: EAGVAQSPRYKIIEKRQSVAFWCNPISGHATLYWYQQILGQGPKLLIQFQNNGVVDDSQLPKDRFSAERLKGVDSTLKIQPAKLEDSAVYLCASSLDGRVANEQFFGPGTRLTVL.

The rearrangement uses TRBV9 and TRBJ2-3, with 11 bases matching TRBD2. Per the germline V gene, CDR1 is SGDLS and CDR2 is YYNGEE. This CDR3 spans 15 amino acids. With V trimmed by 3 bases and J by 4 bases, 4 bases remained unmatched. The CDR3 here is CASSGPGLAADTQYF. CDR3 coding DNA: TGTGCCAGCAGCGGGCCGGGACTAGCGGCAGATACGCAGTATTTT.

DNA of the CDR3: TGTGCCAGCAGCCCCCAGGGGGTAAACTATGGCTACACCTTC. It codes for CASSPQGVNYGYTF. The rearrangement links TRBV28 to TRBJ1-2, with 7 bases matching TRBD1. Germline values: CDR1 MDHEN, CDR2 SYDVKM. This CDR3 contains 14 residues. V was clipped by 6 bases and J by 2 bases; unmatched bases: 6.

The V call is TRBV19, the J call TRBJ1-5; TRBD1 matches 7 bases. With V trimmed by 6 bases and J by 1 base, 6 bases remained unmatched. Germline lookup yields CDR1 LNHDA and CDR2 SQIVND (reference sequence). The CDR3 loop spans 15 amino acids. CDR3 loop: CASSRTGLSNQPQHF. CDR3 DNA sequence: TGTGCCAGTAGCAGGACAGGTTTGAGCAATCAGCCCCAGCATTTT.

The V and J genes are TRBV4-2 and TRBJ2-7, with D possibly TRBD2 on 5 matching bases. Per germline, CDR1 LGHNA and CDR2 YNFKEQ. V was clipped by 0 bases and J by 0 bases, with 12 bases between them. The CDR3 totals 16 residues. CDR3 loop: CASSQEWRAASYEQYF. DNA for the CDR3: TGTGCCAGCAGCCAAGAATGGCGGGCGGCCTCCTACGAGCAGTACTTC.

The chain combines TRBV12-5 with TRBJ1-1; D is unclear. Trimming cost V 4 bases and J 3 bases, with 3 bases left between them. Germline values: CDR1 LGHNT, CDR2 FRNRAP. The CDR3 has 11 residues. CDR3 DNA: TGTGCTAGTGGTTCTTACACTGAAGCTTTCTTT. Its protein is CASGSYTEAFF.

The chain's CDR3 is CASSLRGEGGNSPLHF. The CDR3 DNA follows: TGTGCCAGCAGCTTGAGGGGGGAGGGGGGAAATTCACCCCTCCACTTT. The rearrangement uses TRBV7-2 and TRBJ1-6, with D perhaps matching TRBD1 (6 bases). V lost 3 bases to trimming and J lost 7 bases, with 16 bases between them. Germline V gene data show CDR1 as SGHTA and CDR2 as FQGNSA. The length of the CDR3 is 16 residues. The whole variable domain, filled in from reference TRBV7-2 and TRBJ1-6, reads GAGVSQSPSNKVTEKGKDVELRCDPISGHTALYWYRQSLGQGLEFLIYFQGNSAPDKSGLPSDRFSAERTGGSVSTLTIQRTQQEDSAVYLCASSLRGEGGNSPLHFGNGTRLTVT.

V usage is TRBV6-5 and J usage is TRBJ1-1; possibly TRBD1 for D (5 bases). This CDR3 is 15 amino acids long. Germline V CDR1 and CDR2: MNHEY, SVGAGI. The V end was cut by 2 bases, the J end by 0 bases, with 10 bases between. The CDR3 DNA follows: TGTGCCAGCAGTTACCAGGGATCCATGAACACTGAAGCTTTCTTT. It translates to CASSYQGSMNTEAFF.